This T cell receptor (beta chain) was retrieved from a study of shared clonotypes between healthy human individuals. It was CD45RO-negative cells, positively selected for CCR7, that made up naive CD8 cells, with terminally differentiated effector memory CD45RA+ cells excluded. The assay was immunoSEQ multiplex PCR, and TCRdb's table has in-frame clones only and misses some. This sample has about 590,000 clones; around 95% occur once, and the top ten carry 0.11%. Germline CDR1 and CDR2: SSHAT and FNYEAQ (reference sequence). The CDR3 is 16 residues long. The V and J ends lost 2 bases and 0 bases respectively, with 11 bases between them.

What was sequenced was naive CD8+ T cells sorted from blood. The chain uses TRBV7-7 and TRBJ2-1; D gene unclear. This sequence originates from a woman in her twenties or thirties in good health. The CDR3 region is CASSLWSESSYNEQFF. DNA for the CDR3: TGTGCCAGCAGCTTATGGTCGGAGAGCTCCTACAATGAGCAGTTCTTC.